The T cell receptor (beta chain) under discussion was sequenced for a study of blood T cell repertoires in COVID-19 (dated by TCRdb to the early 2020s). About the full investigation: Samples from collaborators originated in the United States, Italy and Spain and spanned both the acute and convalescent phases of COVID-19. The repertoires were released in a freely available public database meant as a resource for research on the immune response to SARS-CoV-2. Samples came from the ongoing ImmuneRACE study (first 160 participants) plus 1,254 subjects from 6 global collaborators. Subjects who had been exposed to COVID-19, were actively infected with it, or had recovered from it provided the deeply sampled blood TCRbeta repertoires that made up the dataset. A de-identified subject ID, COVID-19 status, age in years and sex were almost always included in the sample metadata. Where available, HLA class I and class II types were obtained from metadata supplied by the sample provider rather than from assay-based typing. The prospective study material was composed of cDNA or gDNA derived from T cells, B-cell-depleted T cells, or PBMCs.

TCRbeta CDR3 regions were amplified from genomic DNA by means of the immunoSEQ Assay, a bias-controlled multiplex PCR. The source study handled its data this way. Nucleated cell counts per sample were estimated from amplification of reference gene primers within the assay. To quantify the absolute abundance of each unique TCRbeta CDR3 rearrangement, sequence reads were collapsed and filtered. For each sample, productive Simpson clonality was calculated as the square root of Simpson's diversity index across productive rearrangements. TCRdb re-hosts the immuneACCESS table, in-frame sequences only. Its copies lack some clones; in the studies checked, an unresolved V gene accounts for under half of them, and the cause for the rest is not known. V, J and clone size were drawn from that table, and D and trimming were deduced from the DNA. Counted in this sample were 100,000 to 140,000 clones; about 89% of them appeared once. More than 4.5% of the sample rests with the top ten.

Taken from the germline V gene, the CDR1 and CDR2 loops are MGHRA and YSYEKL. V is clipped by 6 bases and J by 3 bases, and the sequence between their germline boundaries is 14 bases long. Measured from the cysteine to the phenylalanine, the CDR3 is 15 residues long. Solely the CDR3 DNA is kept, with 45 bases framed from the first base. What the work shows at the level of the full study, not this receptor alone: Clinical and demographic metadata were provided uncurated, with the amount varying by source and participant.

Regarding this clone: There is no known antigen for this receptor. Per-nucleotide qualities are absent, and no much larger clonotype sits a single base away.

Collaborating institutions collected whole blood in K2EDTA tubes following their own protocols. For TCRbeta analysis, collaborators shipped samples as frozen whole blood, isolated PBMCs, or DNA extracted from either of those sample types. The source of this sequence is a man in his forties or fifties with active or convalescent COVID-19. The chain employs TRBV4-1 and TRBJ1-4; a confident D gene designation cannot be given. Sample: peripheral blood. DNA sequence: TGCGCCAGCAGTCCCCACAGTACATCTAATGAAAAACTGTTTTTT. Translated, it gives CASSPHSTSNEKLFF.